This T cell receptor (beta chain) was profiled in a study of OX40 agonist ivuxolimab in advanced cancers. In its sample, this clone was seen a few times. Sequencing used immunoSEQ multiplex PCR; TCRdb keeps in-frame clones, though not all of them. The sample gives over 15,000 clones, about 82% of which show up once; approximately 0.7% is in the top ten. This CDR3 has 15 residues. Trimming cost V 5 bases and J 5 bases, with 18 bases left between them. Germline V gene data show CDR1 as SGHAT and CDR2 as FQNNGV. This sequence originates from an adult with an advanced solid tumor such as melanoma, head and neck, liver or kidney cancer. The specimen comprised CD4+ or CD8+ T cells sorted from blood, sampled in a trial of the OX40 agonist ivuxolimab. The chain couples TRBV11-2 to TRBJ1-2, with D possibly being TRBD1 (6 bases). Written as DNA, the CDR3 is TGTGCCAGCAGCCGGGTTCCGGGACACAAATATGGCTACACCTTC. This gives the protein CASSRVPGHKYGYTF.